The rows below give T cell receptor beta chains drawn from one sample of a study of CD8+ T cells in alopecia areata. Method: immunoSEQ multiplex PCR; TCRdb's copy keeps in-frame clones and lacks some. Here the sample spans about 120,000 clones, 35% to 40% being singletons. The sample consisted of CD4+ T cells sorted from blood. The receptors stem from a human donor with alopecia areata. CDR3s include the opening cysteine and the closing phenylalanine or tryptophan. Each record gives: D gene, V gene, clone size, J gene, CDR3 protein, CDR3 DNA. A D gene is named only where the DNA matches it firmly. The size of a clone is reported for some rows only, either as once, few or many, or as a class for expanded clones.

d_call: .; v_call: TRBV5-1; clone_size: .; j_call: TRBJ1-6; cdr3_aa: CASSSNNSPLHF; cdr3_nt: TGCGCCAGCAGCTCGAATAATTCACCCCTCCACTTT
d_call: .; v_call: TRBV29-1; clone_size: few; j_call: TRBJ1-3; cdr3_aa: CSVGSGNTIYF; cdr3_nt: TGCAGCGTTGGGTCTGGAAACACCATATATTTT
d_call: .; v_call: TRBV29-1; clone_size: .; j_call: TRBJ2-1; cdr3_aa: CSVPGPTIYNEQFF; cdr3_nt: TGCAGCGTCCCAGGGCCGACTATTTACAATGAGCAGTTCTTC
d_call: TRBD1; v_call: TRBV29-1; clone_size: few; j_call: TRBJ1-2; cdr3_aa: CSVEGLGQGEGYTF; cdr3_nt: TGCAGCGTTGAAGGCCTGGGACAGGGAGAGGGCTACACCTTC
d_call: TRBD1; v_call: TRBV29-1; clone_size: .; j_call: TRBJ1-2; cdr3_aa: CSGRMTGNPCGYTF; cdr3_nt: TGCAGCGGGAGAATGACAGGGAACCCCTGTGGCTACACCTTC
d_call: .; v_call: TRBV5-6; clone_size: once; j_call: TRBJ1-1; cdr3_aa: CASSFPGNTEAFF; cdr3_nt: TGTGCCAGCAGCTTCCCAGGGAACACTGAAGCTTTCTTT
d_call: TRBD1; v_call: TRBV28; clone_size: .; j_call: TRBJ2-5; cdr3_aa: CASSFYRTGEETQYF; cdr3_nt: TGTGCCAGCAGTTTCTACCGGACAGGGGAAGAGACCCAGTACTTC
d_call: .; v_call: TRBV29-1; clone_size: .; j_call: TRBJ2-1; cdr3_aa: CSALGELRGAYNEQFF; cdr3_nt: TGCAGCGCCCTAGGGGAACTAAGAGGAGCCTACAATGAGCAGTTCTTC
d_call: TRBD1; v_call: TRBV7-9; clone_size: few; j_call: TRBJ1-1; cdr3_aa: CASSSTGYDTEAFF; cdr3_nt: TGTGCCAGCAGCTCGACAGGGTACGACACTGAAGCTTTCTTT
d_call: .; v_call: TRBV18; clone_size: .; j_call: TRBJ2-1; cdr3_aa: CASSPDLAGDNEQFF; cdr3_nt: TGTGCCAGCTCACCAGACCTAGCTGGGGACAATGAGCAGTTCTTC
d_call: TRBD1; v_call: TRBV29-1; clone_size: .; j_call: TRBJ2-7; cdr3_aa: CSVSGFTTGMSYEQYF; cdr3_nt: TGCAGCGTTTCTGGATTCACGACAGGGATGTCCTACGAGCAGTACTTC
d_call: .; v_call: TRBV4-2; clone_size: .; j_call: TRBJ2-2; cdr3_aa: CASSQESGRTGELFF; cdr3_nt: TGTGCCAGCAGCCAAGAGAGCGGGCGAACCGGGGAGCTGTTTTTT
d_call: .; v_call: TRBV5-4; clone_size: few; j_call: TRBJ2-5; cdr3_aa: CASSLLEETQYF; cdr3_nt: TGTGCCAGCAGCTTGTTAGAAGAGACCCAGTACTTC
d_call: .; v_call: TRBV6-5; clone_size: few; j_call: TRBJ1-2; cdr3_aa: CASSYRSGPTGYGYTF; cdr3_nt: TGTGCCAGCAGTTACAGATCGGGACCCACGGGCTATGGCTACACCTTC
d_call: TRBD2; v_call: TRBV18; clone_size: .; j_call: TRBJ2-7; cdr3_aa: CASSPLAGGPRYEQYF; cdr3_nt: TGTGCCAGCTCACCCCTCGCGGGGGGGCCTAGGTACGAGCAGTACTTC
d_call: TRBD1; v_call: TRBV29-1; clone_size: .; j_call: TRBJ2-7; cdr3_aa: CSVDAFQGAGYEQYF; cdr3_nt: TGCAGCGTTGATGCCTTTCAGGGGGCCGGCTACGAGCAGTACTTC
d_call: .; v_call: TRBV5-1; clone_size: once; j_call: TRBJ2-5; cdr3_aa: CASSLFQETQYF; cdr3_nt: TGCGCCAGCAGCTTATTTCAGGAGACCCAGTACTTC
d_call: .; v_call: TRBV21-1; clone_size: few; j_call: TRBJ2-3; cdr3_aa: CAISLGAPGTDTQYF; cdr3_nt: TGTGCCATCTCCCTGGGGGCCCCGGGCACAGATACGCAGTATTTT
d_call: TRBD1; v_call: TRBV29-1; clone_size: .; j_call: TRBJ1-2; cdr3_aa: CSVEDLGTGLEDYGYTF; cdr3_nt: TGCAGCGTTGAAGATCTGGGGACAGGGCTGGAGGACTATGGCTACACCTTC
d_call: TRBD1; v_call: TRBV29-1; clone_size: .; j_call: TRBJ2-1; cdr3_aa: CSVGALQGHSYNEQFF; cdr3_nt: TGCAGCGTTGGAGCACTACAGGGGCACTCCTACAATGAGCAGTTCTTC
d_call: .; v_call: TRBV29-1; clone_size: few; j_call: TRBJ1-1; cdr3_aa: CSAIRQSNTEAFF; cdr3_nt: TGCAGCGCTATAAGGCAGTCCAACACTGAAGCTTTCTTT
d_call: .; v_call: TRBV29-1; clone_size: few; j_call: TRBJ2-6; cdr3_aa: CSVSGRAGANVLTF; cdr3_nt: TGCAGCGTGAGTGGGAGAGCTGGGGCCAACGTCCTGACTTTC
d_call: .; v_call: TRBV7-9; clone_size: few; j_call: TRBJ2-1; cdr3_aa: CASISGEGNEQFF; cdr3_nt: TGTGCCAGCATCTCGGGAGAGGGCAATGAGCAGTTCTTC
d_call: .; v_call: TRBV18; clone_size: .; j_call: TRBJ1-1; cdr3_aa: CASSPDPGTEAFF; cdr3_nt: TGTGCCAGCTCACCCGACCCGGGCACTGAAGCTTTCTTT
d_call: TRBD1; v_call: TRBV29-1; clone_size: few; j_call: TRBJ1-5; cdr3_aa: CSVLTGYSNQPQHF; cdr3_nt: TGCAGCGTCCTGACAGGGTATAGCAATCAGCCCCAGCATTTT
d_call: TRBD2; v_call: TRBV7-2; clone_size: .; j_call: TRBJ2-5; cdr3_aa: CASSGEIAGRQTQYF; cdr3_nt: TGTGCCAGCAGCGGAGAGATAGCGGGGCGGCAGACCCAGTACTTC